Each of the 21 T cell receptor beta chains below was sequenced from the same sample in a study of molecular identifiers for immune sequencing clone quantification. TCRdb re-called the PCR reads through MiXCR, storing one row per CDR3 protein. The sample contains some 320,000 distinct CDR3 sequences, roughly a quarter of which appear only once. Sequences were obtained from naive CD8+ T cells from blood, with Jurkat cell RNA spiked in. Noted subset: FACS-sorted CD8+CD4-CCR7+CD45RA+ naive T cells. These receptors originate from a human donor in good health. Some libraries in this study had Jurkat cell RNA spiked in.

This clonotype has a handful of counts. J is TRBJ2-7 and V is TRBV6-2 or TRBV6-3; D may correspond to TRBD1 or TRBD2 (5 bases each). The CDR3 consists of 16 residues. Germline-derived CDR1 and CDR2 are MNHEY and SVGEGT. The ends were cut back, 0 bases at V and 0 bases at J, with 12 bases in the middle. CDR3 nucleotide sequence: TGTGCCAGCAGTTACTCCCGGGACGTTAGCTCCTACGAGCAGTACTTC. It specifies CASSYSRDVSSYEQYF.

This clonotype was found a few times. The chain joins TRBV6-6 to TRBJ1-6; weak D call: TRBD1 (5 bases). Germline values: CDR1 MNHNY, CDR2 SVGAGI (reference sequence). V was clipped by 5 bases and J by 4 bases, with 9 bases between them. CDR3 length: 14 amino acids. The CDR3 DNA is TGTGCCAGCAGTGACAGCGCTTATAATTCACCCCTCCACTTT. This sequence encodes CASSDSAYNSPLHF.

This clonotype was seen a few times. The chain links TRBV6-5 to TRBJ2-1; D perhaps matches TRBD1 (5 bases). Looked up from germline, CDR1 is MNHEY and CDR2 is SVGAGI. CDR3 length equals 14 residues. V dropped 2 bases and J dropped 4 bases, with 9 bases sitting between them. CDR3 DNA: TGTGCCAGCAGTTACGGGTCAGGGTACAATGAGCAGTTCTTC. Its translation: CASSYGSGYNEQFF.

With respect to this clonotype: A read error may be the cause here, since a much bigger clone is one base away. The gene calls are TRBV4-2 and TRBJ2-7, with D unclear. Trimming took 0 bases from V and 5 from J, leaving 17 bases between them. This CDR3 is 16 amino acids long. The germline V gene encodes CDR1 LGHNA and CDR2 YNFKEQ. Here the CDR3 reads CASSQELRRLGDEQYF. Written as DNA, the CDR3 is TGTGCCAGCAGCCAAGAGTTGCGACGGCTAGGTGACGAGCAGTACTTC.

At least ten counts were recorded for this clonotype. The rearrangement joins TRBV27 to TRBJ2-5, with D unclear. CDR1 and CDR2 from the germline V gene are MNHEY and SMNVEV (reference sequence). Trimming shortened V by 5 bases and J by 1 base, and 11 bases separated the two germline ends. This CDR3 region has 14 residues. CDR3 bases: TGTGCCAGCAGTCCCGCCCGTCTCCAAGAGACCCAGTACTTC. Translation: CASSPARLQETQYF.

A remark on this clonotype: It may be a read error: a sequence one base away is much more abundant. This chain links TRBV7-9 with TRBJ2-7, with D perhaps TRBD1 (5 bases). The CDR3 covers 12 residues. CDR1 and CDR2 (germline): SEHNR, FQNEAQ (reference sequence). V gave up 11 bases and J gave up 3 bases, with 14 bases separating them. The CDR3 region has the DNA TGTGCCGCCGGAAGGACATTCTACGAGCAGTACTTC. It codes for CAAGRTFYEQYF.

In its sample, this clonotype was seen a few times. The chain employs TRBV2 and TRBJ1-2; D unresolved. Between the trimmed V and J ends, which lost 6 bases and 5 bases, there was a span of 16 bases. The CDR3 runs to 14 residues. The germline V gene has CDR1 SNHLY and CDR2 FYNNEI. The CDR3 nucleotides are TGTGCCAGCAGCGGTAAGGTAGATCCTTATGGCTACACCTTC. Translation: CASSGKVDPYGYTF.

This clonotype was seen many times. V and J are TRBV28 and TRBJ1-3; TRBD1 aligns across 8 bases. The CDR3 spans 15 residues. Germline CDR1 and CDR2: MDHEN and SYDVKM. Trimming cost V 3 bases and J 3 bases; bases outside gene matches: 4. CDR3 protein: CASSFRGRLGNTIYF. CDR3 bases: TGTGCCAGCAGTTTCAGGGGGCGCCTTGGAAACACCATATATTTT.

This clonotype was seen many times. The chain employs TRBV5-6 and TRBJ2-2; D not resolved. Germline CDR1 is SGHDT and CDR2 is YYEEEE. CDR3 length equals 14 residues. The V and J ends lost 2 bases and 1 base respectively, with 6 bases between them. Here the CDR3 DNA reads TGTGCCAGCAGCTTCGGCAGGAACACCGGGGAGCTGTTTTTT. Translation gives CASSFGRNTGELFF.

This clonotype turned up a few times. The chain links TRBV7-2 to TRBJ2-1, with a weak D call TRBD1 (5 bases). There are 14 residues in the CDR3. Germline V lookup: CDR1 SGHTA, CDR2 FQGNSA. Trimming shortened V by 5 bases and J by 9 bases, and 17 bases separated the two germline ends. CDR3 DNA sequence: TGTGCCAGCAGCCCATCTTTTGGGGCTGCTGAGCAGTTCTTC. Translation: CASSPSFGAAEQFF.

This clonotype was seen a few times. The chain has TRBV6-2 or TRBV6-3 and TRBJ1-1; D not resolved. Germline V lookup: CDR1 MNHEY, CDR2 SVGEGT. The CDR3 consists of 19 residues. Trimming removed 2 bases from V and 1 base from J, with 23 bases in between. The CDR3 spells CASSYDGTEPSEENTEAFF. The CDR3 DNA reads TGTGCCAGCAGTTACGATGGCACAGAACCGAGTGAAGAGAACACTGAAGCTTTCTTT.

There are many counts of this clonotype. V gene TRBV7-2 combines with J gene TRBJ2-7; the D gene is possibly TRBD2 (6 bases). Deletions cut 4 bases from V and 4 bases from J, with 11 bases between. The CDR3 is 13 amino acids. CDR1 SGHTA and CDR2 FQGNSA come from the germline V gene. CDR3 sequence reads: CASSSPGGYEQYF. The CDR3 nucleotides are TGTGCCAGCAGCTCGCCCGGGGGATACGAGCAGTACTTC.

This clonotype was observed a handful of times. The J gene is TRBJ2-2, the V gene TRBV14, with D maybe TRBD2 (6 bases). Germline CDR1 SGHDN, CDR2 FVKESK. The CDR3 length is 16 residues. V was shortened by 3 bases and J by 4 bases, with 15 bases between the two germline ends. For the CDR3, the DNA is TGTGCCAGCAGCCACCTTCTCGGGACTCGCACCGGGGAGCTGTTTTTT. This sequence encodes CASSHLLGTRTGELFF.

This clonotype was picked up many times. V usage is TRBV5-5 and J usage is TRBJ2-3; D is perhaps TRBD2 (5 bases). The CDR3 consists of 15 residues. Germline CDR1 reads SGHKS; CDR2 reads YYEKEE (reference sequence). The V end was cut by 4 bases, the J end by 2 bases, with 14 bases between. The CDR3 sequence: CASSAGRINTDTQYF. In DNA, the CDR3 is TGTGCCAGCAGCGCTGGGAGAATTAACACAGATACGCAGTATTTT.

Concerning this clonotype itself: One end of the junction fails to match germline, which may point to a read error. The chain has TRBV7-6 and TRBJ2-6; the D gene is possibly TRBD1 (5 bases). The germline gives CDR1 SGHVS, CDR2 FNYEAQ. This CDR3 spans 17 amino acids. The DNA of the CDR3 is TGTGCCAGCAGCTTAGGTCCACAACCAACTGGGGCCAACGCCCTGACTTTC. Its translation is CASSLGPQPTGANALTF.

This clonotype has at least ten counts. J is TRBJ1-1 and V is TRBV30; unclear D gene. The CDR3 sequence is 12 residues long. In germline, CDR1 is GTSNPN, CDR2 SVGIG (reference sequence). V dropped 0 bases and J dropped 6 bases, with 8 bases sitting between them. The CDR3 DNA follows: TGTGCCTGGAGTGTTTACTCCCCTGAAGCTTTCTTT. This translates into CAWSVYSPEAFF.

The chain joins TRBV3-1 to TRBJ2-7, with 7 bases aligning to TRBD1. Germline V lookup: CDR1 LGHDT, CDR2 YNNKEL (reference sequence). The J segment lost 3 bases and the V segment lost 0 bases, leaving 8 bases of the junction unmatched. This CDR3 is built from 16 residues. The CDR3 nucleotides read TGTGCCAGCAGCCAAGAAATCGGACAGGCCCGCTACGAGCAGTACTTC. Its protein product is CASSQEIGQARYEQYF.

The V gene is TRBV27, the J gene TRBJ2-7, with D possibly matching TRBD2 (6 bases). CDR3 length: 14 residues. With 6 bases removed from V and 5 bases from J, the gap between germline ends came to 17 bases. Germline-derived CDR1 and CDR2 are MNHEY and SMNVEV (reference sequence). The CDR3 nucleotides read TGTGCCAGCAGCAAGGGCGCGCGGGGCCACGAGCAGTACTTC. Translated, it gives CASSKGARGHEQYF.

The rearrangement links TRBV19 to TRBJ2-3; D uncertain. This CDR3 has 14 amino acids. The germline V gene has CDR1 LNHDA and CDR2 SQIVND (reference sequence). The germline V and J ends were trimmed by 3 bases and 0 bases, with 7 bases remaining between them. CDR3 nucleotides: TGTGCCAGTAGTATCTTGGAGAGCACAGATACGCAGTATTTT. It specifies CASSILESTDTQYF.

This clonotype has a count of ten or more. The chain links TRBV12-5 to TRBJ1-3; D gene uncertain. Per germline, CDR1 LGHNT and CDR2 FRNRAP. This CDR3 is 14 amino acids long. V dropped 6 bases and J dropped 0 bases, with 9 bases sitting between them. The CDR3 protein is CASGAGSSGNTIYF. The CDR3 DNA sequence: TGTGCTAGTGGCGCGGGGAGCTCTGGAAACACCATATATTTT.

The CDR3 nucleotides read TGCAGTGCTAGAGGATATGGAACCTACGAGCAGTACTTC. Residues: CSARGYGTYEQYF. The rearrangement uses TRBV20-1 and TRBJ2-7; no clear D gene. Trimming cost V 1 base and J 2 bases, with 9 bases left between them. CDR3 length: 13 residues. In germline, CDR1 is DFQATT, CDR2 SNEGSKA (reference sequence).